One and the same sample provided the 29 T cell receptor beta chains below, sequenced in a study of technical replicates of blood from a few donors. The method was immunoSEQ multiplex PCR; TCRdb's version includes in-frame clones alone and lacks a portion of them. The sample has approximately 79,000 clones; around nine tenths are singletons. The sample taken for sequencing was T cells isolated from PBMCs. The receptors stem from a human donor in good health.

J is TRBJ1-4 and V is TRBV7-3, with D unresolved. From germline, CDR1 is SGHTA and CDR2 FQGTGA. This CDR3 comprises 14 residues. V lost 5 bases and J 2 bases, leaving 9 bases between the germline ends. Written as DNA, the CDR3 is TGTGCCAGCAGCCTTGGGCCGACTAATGAAAAACTGTTTTTT. Protein: CASSLGPTNEKLFF. Drawing the rest from reference TRBV7-3 and TRBJ1-4, the complete variable domain is GAGVSQTPSNKVTEKGKYVELRCDPISGHTALYWYRQSLGQGPEFLIYFQGTGAADDSGLPNDRFFAVRPEGSVSTLKIQRTERGDSAVYLCASSLGPTNEKLFFGSGTQLSVL.

The CDR3 bases are TGTGCCACCAGCAGGATGGGACAAGAAGCTTTCTTT. Protein product: CATSRMGQEAFF. The gene calls are TRBV15 and TRBJ1-1; D possibly corresponds to TRBD1 (6 bases). This CDR3 contains 12 residues. V shed 3 bases and J shed 8 bases, with 10 bases lying between them. The V gene's germline CDR1 is LNHNV and CDR2 YYDKDF (reference sequence).

This clone was detected once. This chain joins TRBV11-2 and TRBJ1-1; 7 bases map to TRBD1. The V gene's germline CDR1 is SGHAT and CDR2 FQNNGV. The CDR3 spans 14 residues. V was clipped by 6 bases and J by 7 bases; unmatched bases: 11. Here the CDR3 reads CASRHDRERIEAFF. CDR3 bases: TGTGCCAGCAGACATGACAGGGAAAGGATTGAAGCTTTCTTT.

The chain carries TRBV7-9 and TRBJ1-2; D not certain. Germline V gives CDR1 SEHNR, CDR2 FQNEAQ (reference sequence). The CDR3 extends over 9 amino acids. V was clipped by 7 bases and J by 6 bases, with 3 bases between them. The CDR3, as DNA: TGTGCCAGCACTGATGGCTACACCTTC. Protein: CASTDGYTF.

This clone has just one count. The chain combines TRBV5-1 with TRBJ2-7; D is possibly TRBD2 (5 bases). From germline, CDR1 is SGHRS and CDR2 YFSETQ. This CDR3 has 12 residues. The germline V and J ends were trimmed by 0 bases and 5 bases, with 6 bases remaining between them. CDR3 loop: CASSLVGDEQYF. The CDR3 DNA reads as TGCGCCAGCAGCTTGGTCGGGGACGAGCAGTACTTC.

V is TRBV5-6 and J is TRBJ1-2; D is unclear. Trimming pared 3 bases from V and 5 bases from J, leaving 8 bases between. CDR3 length equals 12 residues. Germline V gene lookup returns CDR1 SGHDT and CDR2 YYEEEE. The CDR3 DNA reads TGTGCCAGCAGCTCGTCCTTTTATGGCTACACCTTC. As protein: CASSSSFYGYTF.

The V gene is TRBV19, the J gene TRBJ1-2; 7 bases align to TRBD1. The V segment lost 5 bases and the J segment 2 bases; nucleotides outside the gene matches: 5. The germline gives CDR1 LNHDA, CDR2 SQIVND (reference sequence). The CDR3 length is 14 residues. In nucleotides, the CDR3 is TGTGCCAGTAGTTGGGACAGCCGAAACTATGGCTACACCTTC. Its protein product is CASSWDSRNYGYTF.

The chain uses TRBV27 and TRBJ2-7; D remains ambiguous. V lost 4 bases to trimming and J lost 2 bases, with 3 bases between them. The CDR3 contains 11 residues. Per germline, CDR1 MNHEY and CDR2 SMNVEV (reference sequence). CDR3 region: CASSSAYEQYF. Here the CDR3 DNA reads TGTGCCAGCAGTTCCGCCTACGAGCAGTACTTC.

This clone has a single count. The chain is built from TRBV2 and TRBJ1-5, with a tentative D call TRBD1 (5 bases). Between the trimmed V and J ends, which lost 3 bases and 5 bases, there was a span of 11 bases. Germline CDR1 SNHLY, CDR2 FYNNEI. The CDR3 length is 14 residues. The DNA of the CDR3 is TGTGCCAGCAGTGACAGGGTTTGGCATCAGCCCCAGCATTTT. This encodes CASSDRVWHQPQHF.

V and J are TRBV5-1 and TRBJ2-3, with D possibly being TRBD2 (5 bases). The CDR3 contains 15 residues. With 3 bases removed from V and 1 base from J, the gap between germline ends came to 12 bases. The germline gives CDR1 SGHRS, CDR2 YFSETQ. CDR3 loop: CASSSPSGGTDTQYF. DNA of the CDR3: TGCGCCAGCAGCTCCCCCAGCGGAGGCACAGATACGCAGTATTTT.

The chain carries TRBV7-2 and TRBJ2-5; 7 bases match TRBD1. Trimming cost V 5 bases and J 6 bases; bases outside gene matches: 9. This CDR3 comprises 14 residues. In germline, CDR1 is SGHTA, CDR2 FQGNSA. The CDR3 protein is CASSTFTGEQTQYF. In DNA form, the CDR3 reads TGTGCCAGCAGCACTTTTACAGGGGAGCAGACCCAGTACTTC.

This chain connects TRBV19 to TRBJ2-2, with D tentatively TRBD1 (6 bases). Germline CDR1 and CDR2: LNHDA and SQIVND (reference sequence). This CDR3 contains 15 residues. Between the trimmed V and J ends, which lost 7 bases and 7 bases, there was a span of 19 bases. The CDR3 region is CASTPGWGQGGELFF. CDR3 nucleotides: TGTGCCAGTACCCCCGGGTGGGGGCAAGGCGGGGAGCTGTTTTTT.

The chain employs TRBV6-4 and TRBJ1-5; TRBD1 is a possible D gene (6 bases). The CDR3 extends over 13 amino acids. Trimming left V 9 bases short and J 4 bases short, with 13 bases between. The germline gives CDR1 MRHNA, CDR2 SNTAGT. In DNA, the CDR3 is TGTGCCAGTATACCCCAGGGGAATCAGCCCCAGCATTTT. Its protein is CASIPQGNQPQHF.

This clone was seen only a few times. The V call is TRBV7-2, the J call TRBJ2-7, with D hard to call. Between the trimmed V and J ends, which lost 1 base and 0 bases, there was a span of 4 bases. Per the germline V gene, CDR1 is SGHTA and CDR2 is FQGNSA. The CDR3 length is 13 residues. In nucleotides, the CDR3 is TGTGCCAGCAGCTTAGACGGCTCCTACGAGCAGTACTTC. This encodes CASSLDGSYEQYF.

This clone was picked up one time. The V gene is TRBV25-1, the J gene TRBJ2-6; 12 nucleotides align to TRBD1. The CDR3 contains 17 residues. Per germline, CDR1 MGHDK and CDR2 SYGVNS. With V trimmed by 5 bases and J by 4 bases, 6 bases remained unmatched. Here the CDR3 DNA reads TGTGCCAGCAGTCGGGGACAGGGGGCGCAAGGGGCCAACGTCCTGACTTTC. Encoded protein: CASSRGQGAQGANVLTF.

The chain uses TRBV28 and TRBJ1-1, with a weak D call TRBD1 (6 bases). V gave up 4 bases and J gave up 4 bases, with 10 bases separating them. The germline V gene encodes CDR1 MDHEN and CDR2 SYDVKM. The CDR3 has 13 residues. The CDR3 DNA is TGTGCCAGCAGTTACAGGGTCCGCACTGAAGCTTTCTTT. Its translation: CASSYRVRTEAFF.

V gene TRBV4-1 combines with J gene TRBJ2-7; 8 nucleotides match TRBD1. The V and J ends lost 2 bases and 2 bases, in that order; junction bases with no gene match: 5. Germline CDR1 is MGHRA and CDR2 is YSYEKL. The CDR3 length is 15 residues. The CDR3 nucleotides read TGCGCCAGCAGCCAACTTGGACAGGGTCCCTACGAGCAGTACTTC. This sequence encodes CASSQLGQGPYEQYF.

This clone showed up just a few times. The chain carries TRBV19 and TRBJ1-5; tentatively, D is TRBD1 (5 bases). The germline gives CDR1 LNHDA, CDR2 SQIVND (reference sequence). This CDR3 comprises 14 residues. V lost 6 bases, J lost 2 bases, and 11 bases lay in between. The CDR3 nucleotides are TGTGCCAGTAGCATCAGGGATGGCAATCAGCCCCAGCATTTT. This codes for CASSIRDGNQPQHF.

This chain uses TRBV10-3 with TRBJ2-7; 10 nucleotides line up with TRBD2. The CDR3 is 14 amino acids. The V and J ends lost 7 bases and 4 bases, in that order; junction bases with no gene match: 7. CDR1 and CDR2 from the germline V gene are ENHRY and SYGVKD. CDR3 residues: CAIKELAGNYEQYF. Here the CDR3 DNA reads TGTGCCATCAAAGAACTAGCGGGAAATTACGAGCAGTACTTC.

The J gene is TRBJ2-7, the V gene TRBV18, with 8 bases that match TRBD2. V was pared by 3 bases and J by 3 bases, with 7 bases of the junction left unmatched. Looked up from germline, CDR1 is KGHSH and CDR2 is LQKENI. The CDR3 extends over 15 amino acids. CDR3 coding DNA: TGTGCCAGCTCACCGTTCGGGAGGGATAGCTACGAGCAGTACTTC. This translates into CASSPFGRDSYEQYF.

The chain joins TRBV29-1 to TRBJ1-2; 12 bases fit TRBD1. The CDR3 loop spans 18 amino acids. Germline lookup yields CDR1 SQVTM and CDR2 ANQGSEA. Losses at the gene ends were 1 base for V and 7 bases for J; bases not matched to a gene: 16. Here the CDR3 DNA reads TGCAGCGTTGAAGCAGAGCCGGGACAGGGGGCCGATGGTCGTGGCTACACCTTC. It codes for CSVEAEPGQGADGRGYTF.

V usage is TRBV7-3 and J usage is TRBJ2-1; 11 nucleotides match TRBD1. The junction had 5 bases not matched to a gene; V was cut back by 4 bases and J by 9 bases. CDR3 length: 14 residues. Germline values: CDR1 SGHTA, CDR2 FQGTGA. The CDR3, as DNA: TGTGCCAGCAGCTCCCGGGACAGGGGGGTTGAGCAGTTCTTC. Amino acids: CASSSRDRGVEQFF.

The chain recombines TRBV27 with TRBJ1-1, with D maybe TRBD1 (5 bases). Looked up from germline, CDR1 is MNHEY and CDR2 is SMNVEV (reference sequence). Trimming stripped 1 base from V and 8 bases from J, with 8 bases between. This CDR3 contains 12 residues. For the CDR3, the DNA is TGTGCCAGCAGTTTATGGGGCAGGGAAGCTTTCTTT. Protein: CASSLWGREAFF.

The rearrangement links TRBV2 to TRBJ2-1; the match to TRBD1 covers 9 bases. The CDR3 extends over 13 amino acids. The V and J ends lost 10 bases and 6 bases, in that order; junction bases with no gene match: 7. Germline values: CDR1 SNHLY, CDR2 FYNNEI. The CDR3 nucleotides read TGTGCCACCCACCGGACAGGGGTCAATGAGCAGTTCTTC. Translating gives CATHRTGVNEQFF.

V is TRBV7-9 and J is TRBJ2-3, with a weak D call TRBD1 (6 bases). This CDR3 region has 15 residues. V was trimmed by 1 base and J by 1 base, leaving 9 bases between them. Germline V CDR1 and CDR2: SEHNR, FQNEAQ (reference sequence). The CDR3 DNA sequence: TGTGCCAGCAGCTTAGGCGACAGGCGCACAGATACGCAGTATTTT. Amino acids: CASSLGDRRTDTQYF.

This chain's CDR3 is CASSLSGAYNEQFF. The CDR3 coding sequence is TGTGCCAGCAGCTTAAGCGGCGCCTACAATGAGCAGTTCTTC. The genes are TRBV7-8 and TRBJ2-1, with D tentatively TRBD2 (5 bases). CDR1 and CDR2 from the germline V gene are SGHVS and FQNEAQ. The length of the CDR3 is 14 residues. The V gene lost 2 bases and the J gene lost 2 bases, with 7 bases spanning the gap.

This clone came up a few times. This chain links TRBV2 with TRBJ2-7; 8 bases match TRBD1. The V and J ends lost 5 bases and 8 bases, in that order; junction bases with no gene match: 11. The CDR3 runs to 14 residues. CDR1 is SNHLY and CDR2 is FYNNEI in the germline V gene. CDR3 residues: CASSWTGTIRKQYF. CDR3 DNA sequence: TGTGCCAGCAGTTGGACAGGGACGATTAGGAAGCAGTACTTC. Supplemented by reference TRBV2 and TRBJ2-7, the full variable domain reads EPEVTQTPSHQVTQMGQEVILRCVPISNHLYFYWYRQILGQKVEFLVSFYNNEISEKSEIFDDQFSVERPDGSNFTLKIRSTKLEDSAMYFCASSWTGTIRKQYFGPGTRLTVT.

This sequence joins TRBV28 and TRBJ1-3, with TRBD1 as a possible D gene (6 bases). The germline V and J ends were trimmed by 5 bases and 0 bases, with 11 bases remaining between them. The CDR3 contains 15 residues. From germline, CDR1 is MDHEN and CDR2 SYDVKM. The CDR3 sequence: CASSEQGYSGNTIYF. As DNA, the CDR3 is TGTGCCAGCAGTGAACAGGGTTACTCTGGAAACACCATATATTTT.

The rearrangement links TRBV6-5 to TRBJ2-5; 15 bases fit TRBD2. The CDR3 totals 15 residues. Losses at the gene ends were 5 bases for V and 4 bases for J; bases not matched to a gene: 2. From germline, CDR1 is MNHEY and CDR2 SVGAGI. The CDR3 spells CASSPGLAGGETQYF. CDR3 DNA sequence: TGTGCCAGCAGTCCGGGACTAGCGGGAGGAGAGACCCAGTACTTC.